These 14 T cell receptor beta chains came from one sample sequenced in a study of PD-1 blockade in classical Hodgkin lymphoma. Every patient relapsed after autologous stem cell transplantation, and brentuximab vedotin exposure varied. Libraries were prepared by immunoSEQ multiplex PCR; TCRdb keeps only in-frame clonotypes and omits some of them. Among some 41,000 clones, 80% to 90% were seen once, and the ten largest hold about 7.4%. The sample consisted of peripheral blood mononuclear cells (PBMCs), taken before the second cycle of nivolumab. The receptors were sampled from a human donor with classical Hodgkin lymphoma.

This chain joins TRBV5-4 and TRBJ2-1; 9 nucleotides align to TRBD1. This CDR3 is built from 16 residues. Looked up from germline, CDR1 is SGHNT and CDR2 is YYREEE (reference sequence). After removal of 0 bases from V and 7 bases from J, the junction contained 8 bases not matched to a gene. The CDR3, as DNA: TGTGCCAGCAGCTTGGTTGGGGACAGGGCGGGGAATGAGCAGTTCTTC. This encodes CASSLVGDRAGNEQFF.

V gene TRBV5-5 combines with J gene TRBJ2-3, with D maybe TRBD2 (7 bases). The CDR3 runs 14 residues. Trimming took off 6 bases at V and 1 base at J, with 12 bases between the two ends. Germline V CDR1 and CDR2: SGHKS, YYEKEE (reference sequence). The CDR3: CASTAGAGTDTQYF. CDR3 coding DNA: TGTGCCAGCACGGCGGGGGCGGGCACAGATACGCAGTATTTT.

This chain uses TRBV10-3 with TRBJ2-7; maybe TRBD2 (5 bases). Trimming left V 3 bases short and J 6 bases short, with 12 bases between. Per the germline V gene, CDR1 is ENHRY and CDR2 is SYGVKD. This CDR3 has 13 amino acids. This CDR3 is CAISDQRLGEQYF. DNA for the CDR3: TGTGCCATCAGTGACCAGCGGCTTGGCGAGCAGTACTTC.

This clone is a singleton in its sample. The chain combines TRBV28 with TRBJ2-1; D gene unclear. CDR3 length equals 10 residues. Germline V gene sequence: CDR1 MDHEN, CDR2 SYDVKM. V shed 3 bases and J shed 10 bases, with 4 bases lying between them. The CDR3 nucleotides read TGTGCCAGCAGTTTCAGGGAGCAGTTCTTC. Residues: CASSFREQFF.

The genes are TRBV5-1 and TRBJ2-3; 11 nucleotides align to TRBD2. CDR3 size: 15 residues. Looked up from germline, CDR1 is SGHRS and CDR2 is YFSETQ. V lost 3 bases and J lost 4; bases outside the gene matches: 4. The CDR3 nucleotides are TGCGCCAGCAGCTCGATTAGCGGGAGGGCAGATACGCAGTATTTT. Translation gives CASSSISGRADTQYF. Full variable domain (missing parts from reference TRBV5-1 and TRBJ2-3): KAGVTQTPRYLIKTRGQQVTLSCSPISGHRSVSWYQQTPGQGLQFLFEYFSETQRNKGNFPGRFSGRQFSNSRSEMNVSTLELGDSALYLCASSSISGRADTQYFGPGTRLTVL.

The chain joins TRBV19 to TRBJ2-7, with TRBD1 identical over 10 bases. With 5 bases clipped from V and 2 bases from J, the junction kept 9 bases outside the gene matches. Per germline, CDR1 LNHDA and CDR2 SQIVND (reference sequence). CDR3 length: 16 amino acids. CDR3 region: CASSGKGQGTPYEQYF. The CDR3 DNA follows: TGTGCCAGTAGTGGAAAGGGACAGGGGACCCCCTACGAGCAGTACTTC.

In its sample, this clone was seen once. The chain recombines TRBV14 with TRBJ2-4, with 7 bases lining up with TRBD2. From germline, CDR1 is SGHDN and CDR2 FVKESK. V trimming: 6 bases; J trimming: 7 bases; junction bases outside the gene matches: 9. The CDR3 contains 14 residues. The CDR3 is CASSWAGAANIQYF. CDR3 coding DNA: TGTGCCAGCAGTTGGGCGGGAGCGGCGAACATTCAGTACTTC.

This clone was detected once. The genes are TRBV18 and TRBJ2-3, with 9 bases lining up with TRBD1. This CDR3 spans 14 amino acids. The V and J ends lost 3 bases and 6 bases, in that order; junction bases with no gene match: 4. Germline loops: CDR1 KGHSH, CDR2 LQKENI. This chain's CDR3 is CASSPVQGADTQYF. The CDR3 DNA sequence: TGTGCCAGCTCACCTGTACAGGGGGCGGATACGCAGTATTTT.

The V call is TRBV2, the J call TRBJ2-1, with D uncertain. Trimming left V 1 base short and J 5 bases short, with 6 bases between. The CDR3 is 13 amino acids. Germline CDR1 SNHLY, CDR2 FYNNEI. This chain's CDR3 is CASSEGPNNEQFF. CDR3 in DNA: TGTGCCAGCAGTGAAGGGCCAAACAATGAGCAGTTCTTC.

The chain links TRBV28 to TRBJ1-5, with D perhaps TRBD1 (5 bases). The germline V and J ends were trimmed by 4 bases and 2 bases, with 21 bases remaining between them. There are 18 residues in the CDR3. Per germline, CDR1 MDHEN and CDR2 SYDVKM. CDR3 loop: CASSSTGLSVMGNQPQHF. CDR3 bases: TGTGCCAGCAGTTCAACAGGACTTTCGGTTATGGGCAATCAGCCCCAGCATTTT.

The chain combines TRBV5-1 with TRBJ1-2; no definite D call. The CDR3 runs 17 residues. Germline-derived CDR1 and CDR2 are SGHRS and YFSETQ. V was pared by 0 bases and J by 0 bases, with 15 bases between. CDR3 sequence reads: CASSLAVSQASNYGYTF. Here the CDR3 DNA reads TGCGCCAGCAGCTTGGCCGTCAGCCAAGCTTCTAACTATGGCTACACCTTC.

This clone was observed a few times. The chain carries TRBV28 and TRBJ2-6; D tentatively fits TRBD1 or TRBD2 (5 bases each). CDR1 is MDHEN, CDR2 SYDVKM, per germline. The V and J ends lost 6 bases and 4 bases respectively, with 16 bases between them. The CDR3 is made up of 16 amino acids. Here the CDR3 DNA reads TGTGCCAGCAGCCCCCCCGGGGCATACGGGGCCAACGTCCTGACTTTC. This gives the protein CASSPPGAYGANVLTF.

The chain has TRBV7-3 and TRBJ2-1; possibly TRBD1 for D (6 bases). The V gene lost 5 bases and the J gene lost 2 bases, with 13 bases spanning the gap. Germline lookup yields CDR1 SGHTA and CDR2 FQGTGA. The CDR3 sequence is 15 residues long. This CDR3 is CASSDLGGAYNEQFF. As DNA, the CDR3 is TGTGCCAGCAGCGATCTTGGGGGCGCCTACAATGAGCAGTTCTTC.

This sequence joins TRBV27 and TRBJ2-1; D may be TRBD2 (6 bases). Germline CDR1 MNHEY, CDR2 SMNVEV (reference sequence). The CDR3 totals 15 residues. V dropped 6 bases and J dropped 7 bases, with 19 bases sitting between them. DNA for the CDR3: TGTGCCAGCAGGGACCGGAGGAGGGATGGTAATGAGCAGTTCTTC. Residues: CASRDRRRDGNEQFF.